This T cell receptor (beta chain) was documented in a study of cytotoxic CD8 clonotypes in ibrutinib-treated CLL. Study results and caveats: Public clonotypes, rarely seen, contracted or held steady on treatment.

V shed 9 bases and J 4 bases; nucleotides not matched to a gene: 10. This CDR3 is built from 14 residues. The germline gives CDR1 LNHNV, CDR2 YYDKDF (reference sequence). TCRdb's copy holds only in-frame clones and misses some; the assay was immunoSEQ multiplex PCR. This table has approximately 100,000 clones, around 73% appearing once. Concerning this clone: No antigen is known for it.

Source: PBMCs, taken after 12 months of ibrutinib treatment. This clonotype was obtained from a human donor with chronic lymphocytic leukemia. This chain uses TRBV15 with TRBJ2-3; 7 bases fit TRBD2. In DNA form, the CDR3 reads TGTGCCACGGCGCGGGGGTTCGGGTCAGATACGCAGTATTTT. Protein sequence: CATARGFGSDTQYF.